This record concerns one T cell receptor (beta chain) sequence. This clonotype has only a few counts. Its recognized antigen is unknown. Per-base quality was not reported, and no clone a single base away is much larger than it. Ficoll-Paque density gradient centrifugation was used to isolate PBMCs. Sequencing took place on an Illumina NovaSeq 6000. cDNA libraries for TCRalpha and TCRbeta were prepared by 5'RACE using constant-segment primers, with sample barcodes and unique molecular identifiers added. RNA was extracted from every sample with Trizol reagent. Library amplification was performed in two PCR steps, and a second sample barcode and Illumina TruSeq adapters were introduced in the second step. The libraries were sequenced on an Illumina NovaSeq using 2 x 150 bp paired-end reads. The authors' analysis ran thus. With migec v1.2.7, reads were demultiplexed and then collapsed into UMI-guided consensus sequences. Using mixcr v2.1.11, UMI consensuses were aligned to TRA and TRB V and J templates and then assembled into clonotypes. Clonotypes were classified as expanded or contracted when called significant by both edgeR and NoisET, with noise models trained on biological replicates. edgeR calls used a false discovery rate-adjusted p below 0.01 and a log2 fold-change threshold of 1. As an exploratory analysis of dynamics, max-normalized trajectories of the 1000 most abundant clonotypes were examined by PCA with hierarchical clustering. Each responding clone was given a CD4 or CD8 phenotype based on the CD4+ and CD8+ repertoires, which had been sequenced separately. TCRdb reran the public reads through fastp at Q25 and MiXCR, keeping productive beta chains. A single entry per CDR3 protein holds the most common genes and DNA from its merged rows. The V and J calls were determined by TCRdb, not by the authors. The sample includes about half a million distinct CDR3 sequences, with roughly 20% observed a single time. The ten largest clones represent 10% to 15% of the sample.

Per the germline V gene, SGHAT is the CDR1 and FQNNGV is the CDR2. V has 1 base trimmed and J has 5 bases trimmed; junction bases matching no gene number 11. The CDR3 covers 17 residues, taking in both the cysteine and the phenylalanine. Just CDR3 DNA is preserved here, 51 bases in frame from base 1. These data come from a study of T-cell memory formation after mild COVID-19 (dated by TCRdb to the early 2020s). General notes on the study: TCR sequence clusters from the two donors were largely donor specific. In a couple of donors, T-cell clones that expanded and contracted after mild COVID-19 were tracked by sequencing TCRalpha and TCRbeta repertoires over time. The cohort was made up of two young adult volunteers, one female and one male, who were previously healthy.

What the authors observed across the whole study: From day 15 to 85, contracting clones showed balanced CD4/CD8 phenotypes, whereas a second wave of clones that expanded from day 15 to 37 leaned towards CD4+. The study included only a couple of mild cases, and larger cohorts that include severe cases with pre-infection samples were judged to be necessary. Whether the second-wave clones peaking on day 37 were SARS-CoV-2 specific was not confirmed. Some responding clones were found in pre-infection memory, which suggests that pre-existing cross-reactive memory T cells took part in the SARS-CoV-2 response. Contracting CD4+ clones were located mainly in the CM and EM memory subsets, whereas CD8+ clones were found to be enriched in EMRA.

This TCR derives from an adult woman who had mild COVID-19 (a few samples of this study predate the infection). The sample titles of this study are shuffled in the database, so cell type and time point are left out; the donor was told from shared clones. This chain joins TRBV11-2 to TRBJ2-7, and TRBD1 matches 10 of the central bases. The sequencing sample was made of PBMCs or a T cell subset sorted from them (not recorded which). CDR3 reads: CASSLGRAGQGFDEQYF. The sequence in DNA is TGTGCCAGCAGCTTAGGACGGGCGGGACAGGGGTTCGACGAGCAGTACTTC.